Listed below are T cell receptor beta chains from one sample, sequenced in a study of T cell responses to AZD1222 COVID-19 vaccine. Clones were read by immunoSEQ multiplex PCR, and TCRdb kept only the in-frame ones, dropping some. The sample shows about 120,000 clones, 70% to 90% of them seen only once. The sample was peripheral blood, taken on day 0 of AZD1222 vaccination. Source of these receptors: an adult in good health. CDR3s leave out the opening cysteine and the closing phenylalanine or tryptophan. Expanded clones are given a class, and other clones once, few, many or no size at all.

clone_size	v_call	cdr3_aa
NA	TRBV2	ASSERQGRNTIY
NA	TRBV7-2	ASSFGQGAGNTIY
NA	TRBV18	ASSPPGLPYEQY
NA	TRBV5-1	ASSSSGGSGANVLT
NA	TRBV2	ASSNRGGNSPLH
NA	TRBV2	ASSAGTGWAGELF
NA	TRBV19	ASRKSGGAGEQF
NA	TRBV30	AWGQRPTNEKLF
few	TRBV3-1/TRBV3-2	ASSLGTSNYGYT
NA	TRBV3-1/TRBV3-2	ASEKAPRQF
NA	TRBV5-1	ASSLEGQGRTEAF
NA	TRBV18	ASSPSPGPSEKLF
once	TRBV29-1	SVDGGTDTQY
NA	TRBV7-8	ASSLVPGTYGYT
NA	TRBV12-2	ASRFNGEGGVVDINAPYEQY
few	TRBV10-3	AISDMPNYGYT
NA	TRBV13	ASSPPGQGAFGYT
NA	TRBV28	ASRGLQGAQPQH
NA	TRBV19	ASSPPDRPPREKLF
once	TRBV2	ASDATGTYEQY
NA	TRBV9	ASSGTSGATDTQY
NA	TRBV7-8	ASSARQGGNGEKLF
NA	TRBV18	ASSPPGGLGTGELF
NA	TRBV7-8	ASSFEVRGLGGYT
NA	TRBV6-1	ASSEYAARTDTQY
NA	TRBV27	ASSSIQGAGANVLT
once	TRBV5-1	ASRNGTGGYEQY